Sequencing of this T cell receptor (beta chain) was carried out in a study of blood T cell repertoires in COVID-19. This study enrolled people aged roughly 18 to 89 from approximately 25 US geographic areas. Assignments of participants to cohorts depended upon their own reported clinical history. Cohort 3 recovery required two negative PCRs, clearance, or symptom resolution. Germline assignment: CDR1 SGHNT and CDR2 YYREEE (reference sequence). The CDR3 has 15 amino acids. Trimming stripped 0 bases from V and 4 bases from J, with 13 bases between. Produced via immunoSEQ multiplex PCR; TCRdb's table is partial and in-frame only. Among about 180,000 clones listed, about 84% were seen once.

This TCR came from a woman in her 30s who had recovered from COVID-19. The chain employs TRBV5-4 and TRBJ1-2, with D perhaps TRBD1 (5 bases). Sequencing was done on a sample of PBMCs or T cells enriched from blood (not recorded which). The CDR3 spells CASSLVQGNSYGYTF. CDR3 bases: TGTGCCAGCAGCTTGGTTCAGGGTAACTCCTATGGCTACACCTTC.